A selection of T cell receptor beta chains follows, all from one sample in a study of blood T cell repertoires in COVID-19. Produced via immunoSEQ multiplex PCR; TCRdb's table is partial and in-frame only. The repertoire includes 95,000 to 100,000 clones, approximately 92% of them detected once, and around 5% sits in the top ten. Sequencing used peripheral blood. All receptors come from a man aged 50 or older with active COVID-19. CDR3s include the opening cysteine and the closing phenylalanine or tryptophan. D genes are given only for firm matches. A clone size is listed for some rows: how often the clone was seen (once, few, many), or a class if it is expanded.

>TRBD1|TRBJ2-7|NA|TRBV27
TGTGCCAGCACCCCTGCGGACAGGGTCTACGAGCAGTACTTC
CASTPADRVYEQYF
>TRBD2|TRBJ2-5|NA|TRBV16
TGTGCCAGCAGCCCCCTAGGGACTAGCGGGAGTGAAGAGACCCAGTACTTC
CASSPLGTSGSEETQYF
>NA|TRBJ1-5|NA|TRBV9
TGTGCCAGCGGGGGGGCGGATCAGCCCCAGCATTTT
CASGGADQPQHF
>TRBD2|TRBJ2-7|NA|TRBV7-6
TGTGCCAGCAGCTTCGAGTTGGGACTACACTACGAGCAGTACTTC
CASSFELGLHYEQYF
>TRBD1|TRBJ1-3|NA|TRBV5-6
TGTGCCAGCAGCTTGATGGGGACAGACAGCTCTGGAAACACCATATATTTT
CASSLMGTDSSGNTIYF
>TRBD1|TRBJ1-5|NA|TRBV19
TGTGCCAGTACCCTGGACAGGGGGCTGGGGCGACAGCCCCAGCATTTT
CASTLDRGLGRQPQHF
>NA|TRBJ1-1|NA|TRBV9
TGTGCCAGCAGCGTAGACCCCAGGGCGAACACTGAAGCTTTCTTT
CASSVDPRANTEAFF
>TRBD2|TRBJ2-1|NA|TRBV7-9
TGTGCCAGCAGCTGGCCGACTGAGCGGGGGAACAATGAGCAGTTCTTC
CASSWPTERGNNEQFF
>TRBD2|TRBJ2-1|once|TRBV29-1
TGCAGCGTTGAGGGGGGGACTAGCGGGAGTAAAGGTTACAATGAGCAGTTCTTC
CSVEGGTSGSKGYNEQFF
>NA|TRBJ2-1|once|TRBV4-2
TGTGCCAGCAGCCAAGATAAGGGGTCGACCCTGGGGCAGTTCTTC
CASSQDKGSTLGQFF
>NA|TRBJ2-2|NA|TRBV2
TGTGCCAGCACCGAAGGGGTGCACGGGGAGCTGTTTTTT
CASTEGVHGELFF
>TRBD2|TRBJ2-7|NA|TRBV28
TGTGCCAGCAGCCCTGCCAGCGGGGGGTCTTACGAGCAGTACTTC
CASSPASGGSYEQYF
>TRBD2|TRBJ2-1|NA|TRBV9
TGTGCCAGCAGCGTTAACCTAGCGGGAGATTCCTCCTACAATGAGCAGTTCTTC
CASSVNLAGDSSYNEQFF
>TRBD2|TRBJ2-5|NA|TRBV28
TGTGCCAGCAGTGGACTAGCGGGAGAGACCCAGTACTTC
CASSGLAGETQYF
>TRBD2|TRBJ2-3|NA|TRBV2
TGTGCCAGTCGGGGGACTAGCGCGACGGCAGATACGCAGTATTTT
CASRGTSATADTQYF
>TRBD2|TRBJ2-2|NA|TRBV15
TGTGCCACCAGCAGATCAAGGACGGGACTAGCGGGCTACACCGGGGAGCTGTTTTTT
CATSRSRTGLAGYTGELFF
>NA|TRBJ1-2|NA|TRBV5-1
TGCGCCAGCAGCCCGGAGGGACCAGGTGGCTACACCTTC
CASSPEGPGGYTF
>NA|TRBJ2-5|NA|TRBV7-2
TGTGCCAGCAGCTCAGGACTAAAAGAGACCCAGTACTTC
CASSSGLKETQYF
>TRBD1|TRBJ1-1|NA|TRBV30
TGTGCCTGGAGTAGAGGGGGGAGACAGGGTGAAGCTTTCTTT
CAWSRGGRQGEAFF
>NA|TRBJ1-2|once|TRBV28
TGTGCCAGCAGTTCCCGGCGGGGCGGCTACACCTTC
CASSSRRGGYTF
>NA|TRBJ2-2|NA|TRBV5-4
TGTGCCAGCAGCTTGGAGGCAGGATCCCGGGAGCTGTTTTTT
CASSLEAGSRELFF
>TRBD1|TRBJ1-4|NA|TRBV6-5
TGTGCCAGCAGCCGACAGGGGGTACCGGGAAAACTGTTTTTT
CASSRQGVPGKLFF
>TRBD1|TRBJ2-7|NA|TRBV5-5
TGTGCCAGCAGCTTAGGGACAGGGCCCTACGAGCAGTACTTC
CASSLGTGPYEQYF
>NA|TRBJ1-5|NA|TRBV28
TGTGCCAGCAACCTGGCTCGAGGGAGGACCCTGGGCAATCAGCCCCAGCATTTT
CASNLARGRTLGNQPQHF
>TRBD2|TRBJ2-2|NA|TRBV7-3
TGTGCCAGCAGCCGCGGGGGGAGCGCCGGGGAGCTGTTTTTT
CASSRGGSAGELFF
>NA|TRBJ1-1|NA|TRBV19
TGTGCCAGTGACCAACAATTCAGCAGGGGACCTTTTACGAAGAACACTGAAGCTTTCTTT
CASDQQFSRGPFTKNTEAFF
>TRBD1|TRBJ1-5|NA|TRBV5-4
TGTGCCAGCAGCCCTGGACAGGGGTTAGGTCAGCCCCAGCATTTT
CASSPGQGLGQPQHF
>NA|TRBJ2-7|NA|TRBV2
TGTGCCAGTTCCCCGAGGGCAGTGAGCTCCTACGAGCAGTACTTC
CASSPRAVSSYEQYF
>NA|TRBJ1-1|once|TRBV7-2
TGTGCCAGCAGCCTCCAGGGTAGGAACACTGAAGCTTTCTTT
CASSLQGRNTEAFF
>NA|TRBJ2-2|NA|TRBV10-1
TGCGCCAGCAGTGAGCAGGGGTGGACCGGGGAGCTGTTTTTT
CASSEQGWTGELFF
>NA|TRBJ2-1|NA|TRBV7-3
TGTGCCAGCAGCCCGGAGGGGTACCACAATGAGCAGTTCTTC
CASSPEGYHNEQFF
>NA|TRBJ2-3|NA|TRBV6-2/TRBV6-3
TGTGCCAGCAGTTACCCAGCGGGCAGAACCTTCACAGATACGCAGTATTTT
CASSYPAGRTFTDTQYF
>TRBD1|TRBJ2-1|NA|TRBV7-3
TGTGCCAGCAGCCCAGGGGGCGCCTCCTACAATGAGCAGTTCTTC
CASSPGGASYNEQFF
>NA|TRBJ2-5|NA|TRBV28
TGTGCCAGCAGTTGGGGGGAAGAGACCCAGTACTTC
CASSWGEETQYF
>NA|TRBJ1-2|NA|TRBV19
TGTGCCAGCAGTAGGCGGGACGGTAACTATGGCTACACCTTC
CASSRRDGNYGYTF
>TRBD2|TRBJ2-5|NA|TRBV19
TGTGCCAGTAGTCCCGGGACTAGCGGGAGTGAGACCCAGTACTTC
CASSPGTSGSETQYF
>NA|TRBJ2-1|NA|TRBV6-2/TRBV6-3
TGTGCCAGCAGCGGAACAGTCTACAATGAGCAGTTCTTC
CASSGTVYNEQFF
>NA|TRBJ2-7|NA|TRBV18
TGTGCCAGCTCACCACCGGCGGCAGTGAACGAGCAGTACTTC
CASSPPAAVNEQYF
>TRBD2|TRBJ2-1|NA|TRBV11-2
TGTGCCAGCAGCTTTAGCGGGAGGGCCGCTGAGCAGTTCTTC
CASSFSGRAAEQFF
>NA|TRBJ2-3|NA|TRBV5-1
TGCGCCAGCAGCTTAGGCGGGGCAGGCACAGATACGCAGTATTTT
CASSLGGAGTDTQYF
>NA|TRBJ1-5|NA|TRBV2
TGTGCCAGCAGTGTAGGGGCAGGGGGCAATCAGCCCCAGCATTTT
CASSVGAGGNQPQHF
>NA|TRBJ1-6|NA|TRBV30
TGTGCCTGGAGTGTACCCGGGGGGGATAATTCACCCCTCCACTTT
CAWSVPGGDNSPLHF
>NA|TRBJ2-7|few|TRBV28
TGCACCTTCCCCCGGGCGGGGCTGTCCTACGAGCAGTACTTC
CTFPRAGLSYEQYF
>NA|TRBJ1-1|few|TRBV6-5
TGTGCCAGCAGTTACGCGGCAGATCTCCTGAACACTGAAGCTTTCTTT
CASSYAADLLNTEAFF
>NA|TRBJ2-7|NA|TRBV5-1
TGCGCCAGCAGCTTGCCGCAGATCGACGAGCAGTACTTC
CASSLPQIDEQYF